This TCR beta chain was recovered during a study of CD8+ T cells in alopecia areata. Study results and limitations: More clonal than normal scalp was lesional scalp, particularly alopecia totalis/universalis. Scalp samples also yield sequences from resident alphabeta T cells of normal skin.

This sample's treatment: oral pan-JAK inhibitor, 5-10 mg twice daily. This clone has just a few counts. Its antigen remains unknown. This CDR3 contains 15 residues. The V gene's germline CDR1 is SEHNR and CDR2 FQNEAQ (reference sequence). V lost 7 bases and J lost 5, with 15 bases in between. Following RNA extraction, reverse transcription yielded cDNA that acted as the sequencing template. The protocol was immunoSEQ multiplex PCR, while the TCRdb copy is restricted to in-frame clones and leaves out a portion. The sample lists 90,000 to 150,000 clones, about 50% occurring once. The specimen was CD4+ T cells sorted from blood, collected at week 4, from a patient treated with tofacitinib. The chain recombines TRBV7-9 with TRBJ1-6; the D gene is possibly TRBD1 (5 bases). The sequence derives from a human donor with alopecia areata. The CDR3 DNA sequence: TGTGCCAGCAAAGACAGTGTTTCACATAATTCACCCCTCCACTTT. Protein: CASKDSVSHNSPLHF.